One and the same sample provided the 7 T cell receptor beta chains below, sequenced in a study of T cell responses to AZD1222 COVID-19 vaccine. Clones were read by immunoSEQ multiplex PCR, and TCRdb kept only the in-frame ones, dropping some. The sample shows around 150,000 clones, roughly 89% of them seen only once. The starting material was peripheral blood, obtained on day 0 of AZD1222 vaccination. The receptor source for this set is an adult in good health.

This clone was seen a handful of times. V and J are TRBV25-1 and TRBJ2-7; either TRBD1 or TRBD2 may supply D (5 bases each). Per the germline V gene, CDR1 is MGHDK and CDR2 is SYGVNS. With 2 bases removed from V and 1 base from J, the gap between germline ends came to 12 bases. The CDR3 extends over 15 amino acids. In DNA, the CDR3 is TGTGCCAGCAGTGAAGCAGGGAGTCTTTCCTACGAGCAGTACTTC. This gives the protein CASSEAGSLSYEQYF.

J is TRBJ1-4 and V is TRBV3-1 (or the pseudogene TRBV3-2); D unresolved. The germline gives CDR1 LGHDT, CDR2 YNNKEL (reference sequence). This CDR3 has 16 amino acids. Trimming stripped 0 bases from V and 8 bases from J, with 16 bases between. DNA for the CDR3: TGTGCCAGCAGCCAAGAGTGGGCCGAGCATGTAGAAAAACTGTTTTTT. Amino acid sequence: CASSQEWAEHVEKLFF.

The genes are TRBV28 and TRBJ2-3; no definite D call. The CDR3 contains 16 residues. The germline CDR1 and CDR2 sequences are MDHEN and SYDVKM. V was shortened by 4 bases and J by 1 base, with 15 bases between the two germline ends. The CDR3 coding sequence is TGTGCCAGCAGTTCCGCCGAACCTGCTGGCACAGATACGCAGTATTTT. Protein: CASSSAEPAGTDTQYF.

The V call is TRBV4-2, the J call TRBJ1-5; D gene unclear. Germline assignment: CDR1 LGHNA and CDR2 YNFKEQ. V was shortened by 3 bases and J by 0 bases, with 9 bases between the two germline ends. This CDR3 spans 15 amino acids. In nucleotides, the CDR3 is TGTGCCAGCAGCCAGGCGGAATATAGCAATCAGCCCCAGCATTTT. It codes for CASSQAEYSNQPQHF.

The chain is built from TRBV7-2 and TRBJ2-7, with D perhaps matching TRBD2 (7 bases). Trimming removed 1 base at V and 2 bases at J, with 12 bases between. In germline, CDR1 is SGHTA, CDR2 FQGNSA. The length of the CDR3 is 15 residues. DNA of the CDR3: TGTGCCAGCAGCTTAGACCGGGGGGCGCCCTACGAGCAGTACTTC. This sequence encodes CASSLDRGAPYEQYF.

The chain employs TRBV29-1 and TRBJ2-1; 8 nucleotides line up with TRBD2. CDR3 length: 14 residues. Losses at the gene ends were 3 bases for V and 7 bases for J; bases not matched to a gene: 8. Germline assignment: CDR1 SQVTM and CDR2 ANQGSEA. In DNA, the CDR3 is TGCAGCGTTGAGCCTCGGGAGGGCCAGAATGAGCAGTTCTTC. Its translation is CSVEPREGQNEQFF.

The V call is TRBV6-5, the J call TRBJ1-2; tentatively, D is TRBD1 (5 bases). The CDR3 length is 14 residues. Germline V lookup: CDR1 MNHEY, CDR2 SVGAGI. V lost 0 bases and J lost 2, with 7 bases in between. CDR3 bases: TGTGCCAGCAGTTACTCGAGGACAAACTATGGCTACACCTTC. Amino acid sequence: CASSYSRTNYGYTF.